The present T cell receptor beta chain was sequenced within a study of blood T cell repertoires in COVID-19 (dated by TCRdb to about 2020). With respect to the entire study: Collaborator samples came from the United States, Italy and Spain and covered acute and convalescent phases of COVID-19. The material from the prospective study consisted of cDNA or gDNA derived from T cells, B-cell-depleted T cells, or PBMCs. The dataset comprised deeply sampled blood TCRbeta repertoires from subjects exposed to, actively infected with, or recovered from COVID-19. The repertoires were released in a freely available public database meant as a resource for research on the immune response to SARS-CoV-2. The samples were drawn from two sources: the first 160 participants of the ongoing ImmuneRACE study, and fewer than 1,500 subjects contributed by 6 global collaborators. Sample metadata almost always included a de-identified subject ID, COVID-19 status, age in years and sex. Where available, HLA class I and class II types were obtained from metadata supplied by the sample provider rather than from assay-based typing.

One collaborating source in Seattle enrolled patients while the patients were actively infected and followed the patients over time throughout the course of disease. Collaborating institutions collected whole blood in K2EDTA tubes following their own protocols. Collaborator samples were shipped for TCRbeta analysis as frozen whole blood, isolated PBMCs, or DNA extracted from either sample type. TCRbeta CDR3 regions were amplified from genomic DNA by means of the immunoSEQ Assay, a bias-controlled multiplex PCR. Per the authors' processing: Within the assay, amplification of reference gene primers was used to estimate how many nucleated cells each sample contained. Sequence reads were collapsed and filtered to measure the absolute abundance of every unique TCRbeta CDR3 rearrangement. Productive Simpson clonality was computed per sample as the square root of Simpson's diversity index over productive rearrangements. In TCRdb, the immuneACCESS table is reduced to in-frame sequences with V and J assigned. These tables do not hold every clone; where another copy was compared, an unresolved V gene accounts for under half, and the others remain unexplained. The V and J calls and clone size were taken over from that table, and D and trimming were inferred from the DNA. The sample table records about 160,000 clones; approximately 81% of these occur just once. Jointly, the top ten make up around 8% of the sample.

The paper as a whole reports these results and caveats: The quantity of clinical and demographic metadata differed by source and by participant and was supplied without curation.

This clone has a handful of counts. The antigen this receptor binds is unknown. Base-call qualities are not available, and no considerably larger clone is one nucleotide away. Input material: peripheral blood. The sequence was collected from a woman aged 60-75 years with COVID-19, enrolled during active disease.

CDR3 sequence: CASSQRDRKNTEAFF. Read as DNA, the sequence is TGTGCCAGCAGTCAACGGGACAGGAAGAACACTGAAGCTTTCTTT. The chain couples TRBV6-5 to TRBJ1-1; TRBD1 matches 8 bases in the middle. V trim: 5 bases; J trim: 1 base; unmatched bases: 6. The CDR3, from cysteine to phenylalanine, totals 15 residues. Just CDR3 DNA is preserved here, 45 bases in frame from base 1. According to the germline V gene, CDR1 reads MNHEY and CDR2 reads SVGAGI.